This T cell receptor (beta chain) is from a study of blood T cells in healthy people across ages. Primed by a sample-barcoded 5' primer and a J-beta primer mix, a second PCR proceeded for roughly 7 to 12 cycles. TCRdb re-derived calls from the 5' RACE reads in MiXCR, one entry per CDR3 protein. The profile covers hundreds of thousands of distinct CDR3 sequences, with more than 40% appearing a single time and around 18% taken by the ten largest. This clonotype has just one count. Germline-derived CDR1 and CDR2 are SNHLY and FYNNEI. The CDR3 has 15 residues. V was clipped by 6 bases and J by 2 bases; unmatched bases: 6.

The chain recombines TRBV2 with TRBJ2-3; 9 nucleotides agree with TRBD2. The sequence was obtained from a man between 60 and 75 years old in good health. The sample was blood. CDR3 loop: CASRPRLADTDTQYF. CDR3 DNA sequence: TGTGCCAGCAGACCAAGACTAGCGGACACAGATACGCAGTATTTT.